This T cell receptor (beta chain) was captured in a study of blood T cell repertoires in COVID-19. Two negative PCRs, clearance, or symptom resolution were required of recovered Cohort 3 donors. This CDR3 contains 15 residues. The trim removed 4 bases at V and 2 bases at J, leaving 6 bases unmatched. Germline lookup yields CDR1 MDHEN and CDR2 SYDVKM. Sequenced by immunoSEQ multiplex PCR; TCRdb stores in-frame clones only, minus some. The sample records just over 350,000 clones, about 90% being singletons. This chain joins TRBV28 and TRBJ2-7, with 9 bases that match TRBD2. Sequencing was done on a sample of PBMCs or T cells enriched from blood (not recorded which). The source is a woman aged 25 to 39 who had recovered from COVID-19. CDR3 region: CASSSRLAAAYEQYF. DNA for the CDR3: TGTGCCAGCAGTTCTCGACTAGCGGCGGCCTACGAGCAGTACTTC.